One and the same sample provided the 32 T cell receptor beta chains below, sequenced in a study of cytomegalovirus exposure and HLA in healthy donors. 60 Vbeta and 13 Jbeta primers were used in PCR. TCRdb's copy holds only in-frame clones and misses some; the assay was immunoSEQ multiplex PCR. The sample shows 200,000 to 250,000 clones, roughly 75% of them seen only once. The specimen sequenced was PBMCs. These receptors came from a woman in her 30s in good health and CMV-seronegative.

The genes are TRBV10-3 and TRBJ2-7; the D is unclear. Per germline, CDR1 ENHRY and CDR2 SYGVKD. The CDR3 has 13 residues. The germline V and J ends were trimmed by 2 bases and 4 bases, with 9 bases remaining between them. CDR3 region: CAISEGVLYEQYF. In DNA, the CDR3 is TGTGCCATCAGTGAGGGAGTTCTTTACGAGCAGTACTTC.

The rearrangement joins TRBV2 to TRBJ2-5, with unresolved D. CDR3 length: 12 amino acids. V was shortened by 2 bases and J by 4 bases, with 5 bases between the two germline ends. Germline CDR1 and CDR2: SNHLY and FYNNEI. The CDR3 coding sequence is TGTGCCAGCAGTGAACTAGTAGAGACCCAGTACTTC. The encoded protein is CASSELVETQYF.

This clone was detected only once. The chain combines TRBV11-3 with TRBJ2-1, with unresolved D. V lost 0 bases to trimming and J lost 2 bases, with 5 bases between them. Germline CDR1 is SGHNT and CDR2 is YENEEA. This CDR3 region has 14 residues. The CDR3: CASSLEHTYNEQFF. The CDR3 DNA follows: TGTGCCAGCAGCTTAGAACACACCTACAATGAGCAGTTCTTC.

Note on this clone: The junction and the germline gene differ at one end; a read error may be behind it. V is TRBV6-5 and J is TRBJ2-6, with 10 bases aligning to TRBD1. The CDR3 consists of 16 residues. Germline lookup yields CDR1 MNHEY and CDR2 SVGAGI. CDR3 region: CASSSGTGAGANVLPF. CDR3 DNA sequence: TGTGCCAGCAGTTCCGGGACAGGGGCTGGGGCCAACGTCCTGCCTTTC.

The V gene is TRBV7-9, the J gene TRBJ2-1; 8 bases map to TRBD2. Germline V gene lookup returns CDR1 SEHNR and CDR2 FQNEAQ (reference sequence). This CDR3 region has 16 residues. After removal of 3 bases from V and 6 bases from J, the junction contained 10 bases not matched to a gene. Written as DNA, the CDR3 is TGTGCCAGCAGCTTCTTCGCGGGAGGTACCCTCAATGAGCAGTTCTTC. Its translation is CASSFFAGGTLNEQFF. Based on the CDR3 plus reference TRBV7-9 and TRBJ2-1, the full variable domain is DTGVSQNPRHKITKRGQNVTFRCDPISEHNRLYWYRQTLGQGPEFLTYFQNEAQLEKSRLLSDRFSAERPKGSFSTLEIQRTEQGDSAMYLCASSFFAGGTLNEQFFGPGTRLTVL.

Worth noting for this clone: Sequence at one end of the junction differs from germline and may be a read error. This rearrangement joins TRBV6-1 to TRBJ1-4; 7 positions agree with TRBD1. The CDR3 is 14 residues long. Germline V gives CDR1 MNHNS, CDR2 SASEGT. CDR3 protein: CASSEAKGGTKTVF. The CDR3 DNA is TGTGCCAGCAGTGAAGCAAAAGGGGGCACAAAAACTGTTTTT.

The chain uses TRBV5-6 and TRBJ2-3; D possibly corresponds to TRBD2 (5 bases). Germline-derived CDR1 and CDR2 are SGHDT and YYEEEE. This CDR3 is 13 amino acids long. The V gene lost 4 bases and the J gene lost 6 bases, with 12 bases spanning the gap. The CDR3 bases are TGTGCCAGCAGCGACTACCCCCAGGATACGCAGTATTTT. As protein: CASSDYPQDTQYF.

The chain has TRBV21-1 and TRBJ1-6; the table's D call TRBD1 went unverified against the DNA. TRBV21-1 is described as a pseudogene. The CDR3 has 14 amino acids. The CDR3 protein is CASTGKKPDSPLHF. The CDR3 DNA sequence: TGTGCCAGCACAGGGAAGAAGCCTGATTCACCCCTCCACTTT.

Points on this clone: A read error may produce the germline difference seen at one junction end. The J gene is TRBJ2-5, the V gene TRBV6-5; 9 bases align to TRBD1. The DNA end lines up better with TRBJ2-7; the J call may be wrong. The CDR3 contains 15 residues. Germline CDR1 is MNHEY and CDR2 is SVGAGI. This CDR3 is CASSYSRTGVYEQYF. CDR3 in DNA: TGTGCCAGCAGCTACTCTCGGACAGGGGTCTACGAGCAGTACTTC.

The rearrangement uses TRBV5-1 and TRBJ1-1; weak D call: TRBD1 (5 bases). The germline gives CDR1 SGHRS, CDR2 YFSETQ. V lost 0 bases and J 0 bases, leaving 9 bases between the germline ends. CDR3 length equals 15 residues. The DNA for the CDR3 is TGCGCCAGCAGCTTGGGGCAGGGAATGAACACTGAAGCTTTCTTT. This sequence encodes CASSLGQGMNTEAFF. Using reference TRBV5-1 and TRBJ1-1 for the parts outside the CDR3, the full variable domain is KAGVTQTPRYLIKTRGQQVTLSCSPISGHRSVSWYQQTPGQGLQFLFEYFSETQRNKGNFPGRFSGRQFSNSRSEMNVSTLELGDSALYLCASSLGQGMNTEAFFGQGTRLTVV.

The chain uses TRBV19 and TRBJ1-5; D gene uncertain. The CDR3 is 15 amino acids. V lost 1 base and J 1 base, leaving 8 bases between the germline ends. Per germline, CDR1 LNHDA and CDR2 SQIVND (reference sequence). The CDR3 sequence: CASSIGGGSNQPQHF. The CDR3 region has the DNA TGTGCCAGTAGTATAGGAGGAGGAAGCAATCAGCCCCAGCATTTT.

The genes are TRBV4-1 and TRBJ2-5, with no clear D. Germline CDR1 is MGHRA and CDR2 is YSYEKL. The CDR3 has 13 residues. The V end lost 1 base, the J end lost 5 bases, and 8 bases lay between the germline ends. CDR3 protein: CASSQGRSETQYF. The CDR3 coding sequence is TGCGCCAGCAGCCAAGGCAGGTCTGAGACCCAGTACTTC.

The table lists this clone with a count of one. The V gene is TRBV18, the J gene TRBJ2-3; a weak D match, TRBD2 (5 bases). Trimming stripped 5 bases from V and 0 bases from J, with 12 bases between. This CDR3 is 15 amino acids long. Germline V lookup: CDR1 KGHSH, CDR2 LQKENI. The CDR3 DNA is TGTGCCAGCTCAACCCGGGATCCGAGCACAGATACGCAGTATTTT. Its protein product is CASSTRDPSTDTQYF.

This rearrangement joins TRBV2 to TRBJ1-1; weak D call: TRBD1 (5 bases). The CDR3 covers 14 residues. V lost 7 bases and J lost 5, with 17 bases in between. In germline, CDR1 is SNHLY, CDR2 FYNNEI. The CDR3 DNA sequence: TGTGCCAGCACCCCTCGGGGGGTGTTAACTGAAGCTTTCTTT. It yields the protein CASTPRGVLTEAFF.

The V call is TRBV30, the J call TRBJ1-2; possibly TRBD1 for D (5 bases). Per the germline V gene, CDR1 is GTSNPN and CDR2 is SVGIG (reference sequence). The CDR3 has 14 amino acids. V was shortened by 4 bases and J by 0 bases, with 12 bases between the two germline ends. CDR3 bases: TGTGCCTGGACCCCAGGGACTTCTAACTATGGCTACACCTTC. It specifies CAWTPGTSNYGYTF. Full variable domain (remainder filled in from reference TRBV30 and TRBJ1-2): SQTIHQWPATLVQPVGSPLSLECTVEGTSNPNLYWYRQAAGRGLQLLFYSVGIGQISSEVPQNLSASRPQDRQFILSSKKLLLSDSGFYLCAWTPGTSNYGYTFGSGTRLTVV.

The count of this clone is one. The rearrangement joins TRBV29-1 to TRBJ2-4; a possible D gene is TRBD2 (5 bases). The CDR3 covers 13 residues. V was pared by 3 bases and J by 7 bases, with 13 bases between. CDR1 SQVTM and CDR2 ANQGSEA come from the germline V gene. The CDR3 DNA is TGCAGCGTTGACCGGGATTTGGGGAACATTCAGTACTTC. Translation: CSVDRDLGNIQYF.

CDR3 loop: CASSLVGGVTEAFF. CDR3 sequence (DNA): TGCGCCAGCAGCTTGGTAGGGGGCGTCACTGAAGCTTTCTTT. V and J are TRBV5-1 and TRBJ1-1, with 7 bases aligning to TRBD1. The length of the CDR3 is 14 residues. CDR1 is SGHRS, CDR2 YFSETQ, per germline. V lost 0 bases, J lost 4 bases, and 3 bases stayed unmatched.

This clone was counted only a few times. This sequence joins TRBV9 and TRBJ2-3, with a tentative D call TRBD2 (6 bases). Germline V gene lookup returns CDR1 SGDLS and CDR2 YYNGEE. V was pared by 4 bases and J by 6 bases, with 9 bases between. The CDR3 sequence is 12 residues long. CDR3 protein: CASSRDSDTQYF. The DNA of the CDR3 is TGTGCCAGCAGCCGGGACTCGGATACGCAGTATTTT.

V and J are TRBV5-4 and TRBJ1-1; 9 nucleotides match TRBD1. Germline CDR1 and CDR2: SGHNT and YYREEE (reference sequence). J was trimmed by 8 bases and V by 4 bases; bases with no gene match: 18. The CDR3 covers 17 residues. The CDR3 is CASSQLTTLRTGAEAFF. CDR3 DNA sequence: TGTGCCAGCAGCCAACTTACGACCCTCAGGACAGGGGCCGAAGCTTTCTTT.

The chain has TRBV14 and TRBJ2-1, with a weak D call TRBD2 (6 bases). V was shortened by 4 bases and J by 11 bases, with 12 bases between the two germline ends. This CDR3 is 12 amino acids long. Germline values: CDR1 SGHDN, CDR2 FVKESK. The CDR3 DNA is TGTGCCAGCAGCCCCTTTGGGGGGAAGCAGTTCTTC. It specifies CASSPFGGKQFF.

The chain has TRBV6-4 and TRBJ2-1; D is undetermined. Trimming stripped 0 bases from V and 4 bases from J, with 7 bases between. The germline V gene has CDR1 MRHNA and CDR2 SNTAGT. The CDR3 runs to 14 residues. CDR3 sequence reads: CASSDSGQYNEQFF. The CDR3 region has the DNA TGTGCCAGCAGTGACTCGGGCCAGTACAATGAGCAGTTCTTC.

The table lists this clone with a few counts. The chain joins TRBV27 to TRBJ2-5, with D possibly matching TRBD2 (6 bases). CDR3 length equals 12 residues. CDR1 MNHEY and CDR2 SMNVEV come from the germline V gene (reference sequence). The V end lost 8 bases, the J end lost 5 bases, and 12 bases lay between the germline ends. The CDR3 DNA follows: TGTGCCAGCGGGGGGACGTCGGAGACCCAGTACTTC. Encoded protein: CASGGTSETQYF.

This clone has more than one count but fewer than ten. CDR3 loop: CASSSTLGGTDTQYF. In DNA, the CDR3 is TGTGCCAGCAGTTCGACTTTAGGGGGCACAGATACGCAGTATTTT. The chain recombines TRBV11-1 with TRBJ2-3; D is perhaps TRBD1 (5 bases). Germline assignment: CDR1 SGHAT and CDR2 FQDESV (reference sequence). V was pared by 6 bases and J by 1 base, with 14 bases between. This CDR3 spans 15 amino acids.

The rearrangement links TRBV28 to TRBJ2-1, with 9 bases matching TRBD2. V lost 7 bases to trimming and J lost 0 bases; unmatched junction nucleotides: 7. This CDR3 comprises 16 residues. Germline V gene data show CDR1 as MDHEN and CDR2 as SYDVKM. The CDR3 DNA reads TGTGCCAGCATGTCTCGACTAGCGGCCTCCTACAATGAGCAGTTCTTC. As protein: CASMSRLAASYNEQFF.

This sequence joins TRBV5-1 and TRBJ2-7, with D maybe TRBD2 (5 bases). Germline values: CDR1 SGHRS, CDR2 YFSETQ. The ends were cut back, 1 base at V and 6 bases at J, with 14 bases in the middle. The CDR3 covers 14 residues. In nucleotides, the CDR3 is TGCGCCAGCAGCTTGATGGTAGCGACGAGCGAGCAGTACTTC. This sequence encodes CASSLMVATSEQYF. The variable domain in full, with the rest retrieved from reference TRBV5-1 and TRBJ2-7, is KAGVTQTPRYLIKTRGQQVTLSCSPISGHRSVSWYQQTPGQGLQFLFEYFSETQRNKGNFPGRFSGRQFSNSRSEMNVSTLELGDSALYLCASSLMVATSEQYFGPGTRLTVT.

This chain uses TRBV7-9 with TRBJ2-7, with 9 bases fitting TRBD1. Germline lookup yields CDR1 SEHNR and CDR2 FQNEAQ (reference sequence). After removal of 1 base from V and 3 bases from J, the junction contained 7 bases not matched to a gene. The CDR3 extends over 16 amino acids. CDR3 sequence: CASSLGTGVQNYEQYF. CDR3 coding DNA: TGTGCCAGCAGCTTAGGGACAGGGGTTCAAAACTACGAGCAGTACTTC.

The chain employs TRBV7-9 and TRBJ2-1; 12 bases agree with TRBD2. The junction had 7 bases not matched to a gene; V was cut back by 4 bases and J by 0 bases. CDR3 length: 18 amino acids. CDR1 and CDR2 (germline): SEHNR, FQNEAQ (reference sequence). CDR3 loop: CASSSGLAGTSSYNEQFF. CDR3 bases: TGTGCCAGCAGCTCCGGACTAGCGGGGACTAGCTCCTACAATGAGCAGTTCTTC.

The rearrangement links TRBV6-5 to TRBJ2-5; D might be TRBD2 (6 bases). This CDR3 is built from 15 residues. Germline V gives CDR1 MNHEY, CDR2 SVGAGI. Trimming removed 6 bases from V and 1 base from J, with 15 bases in between. The CDR3 reads CASSRGTAIQETQYF. DNA for the CDR3: TGTGCCAGCAGCCGGGGGACCGCGATCCAAGAGACCCAGTACTTC.

Only a few counts were recorded for this clone. The chain couples TRBV19 to TRBJ2-1, with a tentative D call TRBD1 (5 bases). The germline gives CDR1 LNHDA, CDR2 SQIVND (reference sequence). Trimming shortened V by 7 bases and J by 0 bases, and 13 bases separated the two germline ends. There are 15 residues in the CDR3. CDR3 DNA sequence: TGTGCCAGTACCCCAGGGCCTAGCTCCTACAATGAGCAGTTCTTC. Protein: CASTPGPSSYNEQFF.

In its sample, this clone was seen once. The chain recombines TRBV5-1 with TRBJ2-7; weak D call: TRBD2 (5 bases). There are 16 residues in the CDR3. Germline V gene lookup returns CDR1 SGHRS and CDR2 YFSETQ. With 4 bases removed from V and 1 base from J, the gap between germline ends came to 18 bases. For the CDR3, the DNA is TGCGCCAGCAGCCCCCGTGGAGGTTTAACTTCCTACGAGCAGTACTTC. This gives the protein CASSPRGGLTSYEQYF.

This clone was seen once. The CDR3 sequence: CASGGVRGGYTF. The DNA of the CDR3 is TGTGCCAGCGGCGGGGTCAGAGGAGGCTACACCTTC. This chain links TRBV2 with TRBJ1-2, with D unclear. V lost 8 bases and J 8 bases, leaving 15 bases between the germline ends. The CDR3 contains 12 residues. CDR1 and CDR2 from the germline V gene are SNHLY and FYNNEI.

The chain combines TRBV4-1 with TRBJ1-6, with D perhaps matching TRBD1 (6 bases). With 1 base removed from V and 5 bases from J, the gap between germline ends came to 9 bases. Germline CDR1 reads MGHRA; CDR2 reads YSYEKL. The CDR3 runs to 15 residues. The CDR3 sequence: CASSQVQGNNSPLHF. CDR3 DNA: TGCGCCAGCAGCCAAGTACAGGGAAATAATTCACCCCTCCACTTT.